The clone carrying this TCR beta chain was seen repeatedly, ten times or more. The antigen is undetermined. The CDR3 consists of 15 residues. V was clipped by 3 bases and J by 4 bases; unmatched bases: 0. The data are from a study of T cells after yellow fever vaccination. A single record per CDR3 protein comes from TCRdb applying MiXCR to the 5' RACE reads. The repertoire includes tens of thousands of distinct CDR3 sequences, more than 5.5% of them detected once, and 25% to 35% sits in the top ten. General study findings and limits: Clones that expanded after primary vaccination mostly reappeared after the booster (roughly 97% CD4, 88% CD8). Contamination by abundant bulk-population clonotypes could be present in FACS-sorted repertoires. On re-exposure, the response was weaker but peaked faster, at day 5 versus 15.

The TCR was taken from a man between 18 and 35 years old who received the YFV17D yellow fever vaccine. The source material was CD8+ T cells sorted from PBMCs, sampled less than 11 days after the first yellow fever vaccination. This chain uses TRBV12-3 or TRBV12-4 with TRBJ2-2; 12 bases fit TRBD2. The CDR3 sequence: CASSLTSGGTGELFF. CDR3 DNA: TGTGCCAGCAGTTTGACTAGCGGGGGCACCGGGGAGCTGTTTTTT.